The sample holds a few counts of the clone carrying this T cell receptor (beta chain). The data derive from a study of Graves' ophthalmopathy and Graves' hyperthyroidism. RNA served as the template for amplifying TCR beta CDR3 regions. The library came from an HTBI-primed first-round RT-PCR and a second-round multiplex PCR. MiXCR, run by TCRdb on the multiplex PCR reads, gives a single entry per CDR3 protein. The repertoire includes almost 750,000 distinct CDR3 sequences, about 44% of them detected once, and less than 55% sits in the top ten. The CDR3 is 15 residues long. V was cut by 6 bases and J by 5 bases, with 19 bases left in between. CDR1 is MDHEN, CDR2 SYDVKM, per germline. For donors with ophthalmopathy, the disease showed moderate-to-severe activity, reached CAS ≥3 and NOSPECS ≥4, and had lasted under 3 months.

Input material: peripheral blood. The chain is built from TRBV28 and TRBJ2-5, with D possibly TRBD2 on 5 matching bases. The sequence was collected from an adult man with Graves' ophthalmopathy. CDR3 in amino acids: CASRAPPGTTETQYF. DNA for the CDR3: TGTGCCAGCAGAGCCCCTCCGGGAACGACGGAGACCCAGTACTTC.